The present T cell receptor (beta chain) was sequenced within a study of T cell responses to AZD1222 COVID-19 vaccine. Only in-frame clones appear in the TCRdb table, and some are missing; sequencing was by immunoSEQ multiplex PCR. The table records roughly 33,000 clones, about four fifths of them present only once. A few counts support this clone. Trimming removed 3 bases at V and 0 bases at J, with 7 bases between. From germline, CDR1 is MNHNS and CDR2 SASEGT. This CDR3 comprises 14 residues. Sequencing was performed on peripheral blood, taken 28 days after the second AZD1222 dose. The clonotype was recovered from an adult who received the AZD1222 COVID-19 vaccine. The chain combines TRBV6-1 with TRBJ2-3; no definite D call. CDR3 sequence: CASSEAASTDTQYF. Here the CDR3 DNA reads TGTGCCAGCAGTGAGGCAGCTAGCACAGATACGCAGTATTTT.